The 18 T cell receptor beta chains below come from one sample, sequenced in a study of shared clonotypes between healthy human individuals. Sequenced by immunoSEQ multiplex PCR; TCRdb stores in-frame clones only, minus some. The table includes about 500,000 clones, 77% detected once. The sequenced sample was PBMCs. All receptors come from a woman in her thirties or forties in good health. Some clones in this sample may be carry-over from other donors' samples.

The chain links TRBV27 to TRBJ2-5; tentatively, D is TRBD1 or TRBD2 (7 bases each). This CDR3 has 14 amino acids. Germline CDR1 is MNHEY and CDR2 is SMNVEV (reference sequence). V lost 5 bases and J 2 bases, leaving 12 bases between the germline ends. The CDR3 nucleotides read TGTGCCAGCAGTCCCAGGGGGGGACAAGAGACCCAGTACTTC. Protein sequence: CASSPRGGQETQYF.

This clone has only a few counts. The chain couples TRBV5-1 to TRBJ2-7, with TRBD1 matching over 8 bases. This CDR3 contains 15 residues. V lost 4 bases and J lost 1; bases outside the gene matches: 7. CDR1 and CDR2 from the germline V gene are SGHRS and YFSETQ. CDR3 DNA: TGCGCCAGCAGCAGGCGGACAGGGAATTCCTACGAGCAGTACTTC. Its translation is CASSRRTGNSYEQYF.

The rearrangement uses TRBV11-2 and TRBJ1-1; TRBD1 is a possible D gene (5 bases). The V gene's germline CDR1 is SGHAT and CDR2 FQNNGV. With 4 bases removed from V and 3 bases from J, the gap between germline ends came to 12 bases. The CDR3 consists of 14 residues. This chain's CDR3 is CASSSTVRDTEAFF. The DNA for the CDR3 is TGTGCCAGCAGCTCGACAGTACGGGACACTGAAGCTTTCTTT.

This clone has just one count. The gene calls are TRBV10-3 and TRBJ2-4; no firm D call. The V gene's germline CDR1 is ENHRY and CDR2 SYGVKD. Between the trimmed V and J ends, which lost 11 bases and 5 bases, there was a span of 16 bases. The CDR3 is made up of 13 amino acids. The CDR3 loop is CAVSSETQNIQYF. The CDR3 region has the DNA TGTGCCGTTAGCAGCGAGACTCAAAACATTCAGTACTTC.

This rearrangement joins TRBV10-2 to TRBJ1-1, with 9 bases identical to TRBD1. Trimming took 8 bases from V and 3 from J; bases not matched to a gene: 7. The length of the CDR3 is 14 residues. Germline CDR1 and CDR2: WSHSY and SAAADI. CDR3 in amino acids: CASRRQGGYTEAFF. The DNA for the CDR3 is TGCGCCAGCCGAAGACAGGGGGGGTACACTGAAGCTTTCTTT.

This clone has just a few counts. The sample holds other DNA sequences that translate to the same CDR3. This sequence joins TRBV28 and TRBJ1-5; tentatively, D is TRBD1 (6 bases). The CDR3 contains 14 residues. V was cut by 6 bases and J by 0 bases, with 9 bases left in between. Germline lookup yields CDR1 MDHEN and CDR2 SYDVKM. DNA for the CDR3: TGTGCCAGCAGACCACAGGGTAGCAATCAGCCCCAGCATTTT. The encoded protein is CASRPQGSNQPQHF.

On this clone itself: This may be a read error, as it is one base from a much larger clone. V is TRBV4-2 and J is TRBJ2-5, with TRBD1 matching 10 bases. This CDR3 region has 18 residues. The germline CDR1 and CDR2 sequences are LGHNA and YNFKEQ. Trimming took 4 bases from V and 9 from J; bases not matched to a gene: 20. The CDR3 DNA follows: TGTGCCAGCAGCCGCCAACTACGGGACAGGGGAGGGACGGAGGCCCAGTACTTC. It encodes CASSRQLRDRGGTEAQYF.

As regards this clone: A read error is likely here: a far larger clone is one base away. The same CDR3 also results from other DNA sequences found in this sample. This chain uses TRBV5-6 with TRBJ1-3, with D possibly being TRBD1 (5 bases). Germline values: CDR1 SGHDT, CDR2 YYEEEE. The CDR3 totals 16 residues. V was trimmed by 4 bases and J by 0 bases, leaving 14 bases between them. This CDR3 reads CASSEGQPLSGNTIYF. CDR3 DNA: TGTGCCAGCAGCGAGGGGCAGCCTCTCTCTGGAAACACCATATATTTT.

The chain combines TRBV15 with TRBJ2-1; TRBD1 is a possible D gene (6 bases). Germline V lookup: CDR1 LNHNV, CDR2 YYDKDF (reference sequence). The CDR3 is 15 amino acids. V was cut by 2 bases and J by 3 bases, with 11 bases left in between. CDR3 protein: CATSRFSGVYNEQFF. DNA for the CDR3: TGTGCCACCAGCAGATTTTCAGGGGTCTACAATGAGCAGTTCTTC.

The V and J genes are TRBV9 and TRBJ2-3; 7 bases map to TRBD2. V lost 0 bases to trimming and J lost 4 bases; unmatched junction nucleotides: 8. The CDR3 has 16 amino acids. Germline CDR1 SGDLS, CDR2 YYNGEE. CDR3 loop: CASSVGGGSGPDTQYF. CDR3 DNA: TGTGCCAGCAGCGTAGGGGGCGGGAGTGGGCCAGATACGCAGTATTTT.

As to this clone: The sample carries other DNA sequences with the same CDR3. V and J are TRBV7-8 and TRBJ1-5; no clear D gene. Trimming removed 3 bases from V and 7 bases from J, with 13 bases in between. The CDR3 loop spans 14 amino acids. Germline-derived CDR1 and CDR2 are SGHVS and FQNEAQ. CDR3 protein: CASSFSGFVQPQHF. CDR3 DNA sequence: TGTGCCAGCAGCTTTTCGGGATTCGTGCAGCCCCAGCATTTT.

The CDR3 region has the DNA TGTGCCAGCTCGGGTGGACAGGGGGCGTACACTGAAGCTTTCTTT. Its protein is CASSGGQGAYTEAFF. The V call is TRBV18, the J call TRBJ1-1; TRBD1 matches at 11 bases. V shed 6 bases, J shed 3 bases, and the junction held 6 bases outside the gene matches. Germline-derived CDR1 and CDR2 are KGHSH and LQKENI. The CDR3 contains 15 residues.

The chain carries TRBV29-1 and TRBJ2-5, with 7 bases fitting TRBD2. The V segment lost 2 bases and the J segment 11 bases; nucleotides outside the gene matches: 14. CDR3 size: 14 residues. Germline loops: CDR1 SQVTM, CDR2 ANQGSEA. CDR3 region: CSVEKEGLRGEQYF. As DNA, the CDR3 is TGCAGCGTTGAAAAGGAGGGACTCCGGGGGGAGCAGTACTTC.

To note about this clone: The same CDR3 can be traced to other DNA sequences in this sample. The V call is TRBV5-1, the J call TRBJ1-5; D is unclear. The germline V and J ends were trimmed by 0 bases and 5 bases, with 12 bases remaining between them. Germline V CDR1 and CDR2: SGHRS, YFSETQ. This CDR3 has 15 residues. CDR3 DNA: TGCGCCAGCAGCTTGGGGCAGTCGGGAGATCAGCCCCAGCATTTT. It is translated as CASSLGQSGDQPQHF.

There are a few counts of this clone. The chain carries TRBV21-1 and TRBJ2-3. TRBV21-1 is labeled a pseudogene. The CDR3 sequence is 9 residues long. CDR3 DNA: TGTGCCAGCAGCAAATCCCGCCTTTTT. This translates into CASSKSRLF.

The chain has TRBV19 and TRBJ2-3; no firm D call. This CDR3 has 15 residues. V lost 6 bases and J lost 5, with 18 bases in between. Germline CDR1 and CDR2: LNHDA and SQIVND (reference sequence). The CDR3 DNA is TGTGCCAGTAGCCTGAGAACGGTGCAGTTAGATACGCAGTATTTT. The encoded protein is CASSLRTVQLDTQYF.

About this clone: The sample has other DNA sequences that encode this CDR3 too. The chain carries TRBV29-1 and TRBJ2-3; 7 nucleotides match TRBD1. Germline V gene lookup returns CDR1 SQVTM and CDR2 ANQGSEA. The V and J ends lost 5 bases and 1 base, in that order; junction bases with no gene match: 6. The CDR3 is made up of 14 amino acids. The CDR3 loop is CSVPDRVGTDTQYF. For the CDR3, the DNA is TGCAGCGTTCCCGACAGGGTAGGCACAGATACGCAGTATTTT.

The J gene is TRBJ2-6, the V gene TRBV15; 8 nucleotides match TRBD1. CDR3 length: 17 residues. The germline V gene encodes CDR1 LNHNV and CDR2 YYDKDF (reference sequence). The ends lost 6 bases at V and 2 bases at J; junction bases unmatched: 9. The chain's CDR3 is CATSNPGGKPGANVLTF. The DNA of the CDR3 is TGTGCCACCAGTAACCCAGGGGGCAAGCCTGGGGCCAACGTCCTGACTTTC.